The 3 T cell receptor beta chains presented below share a single source sample, sequenced in a study of identical twins. One entry per CDR3 protein, called by TCRdb with MiXCR from the 5' RACE reads. The profile shows more than 1.5 million distinct CDR3 sequences, roughly 35% of them singletons. The sequenced material came from cord blood. Receptors were obtained from a newborn girl in good health.

The chain uses TRBV12-3 or TRBV12-4 and TRBJ2-3, with 11 bases aligning to TRBD2. V lost 3 bases to trimming and J lost 3 bases; unmatched junction nucleotides: 11. The CDR3 extends over 18 amino acids. The CDR3 DNA sequence: TGTGCCAGCAGTTTTTATGGTAGCGGGGGGGCTAGGACAGATACGCAGTATTTT. This encodes CASSFYGSGGARTDTQYF.

The V and J genes are TRBV7-2 and TRBJ2-5; D remains ambiguous. The CDR3 runs 13 residues. Germline values: CDR1 SGHTA, CDR2 FQGNSA. The V gene lost 5 bases and the J gene lost 2 bases, with 9 bases spanning the gap. CDR3: CASSATVQETQYF. CDR3 DNA: TGTGCCAGCAGCGCGACTGTGCAAGAGACCCAGTACTTC.

This clonotype has only a few counts. This chain connects TRBV5-1 to TRBJ2-7, with TRBD2 matching 7 bases. J lost 7 bases, V lost 0 bases, and 13 bases had no gene match. The CDR3 is 16 residues long. Germline V lookup: CDR1 SGHRS, CDR2 YFSETQ. CDR3 coding DNA: TGCGCCAGCAGCTTGGCCATCGGGACTAATGAGAATGAGCAGTACTTC. It encodes CASSLAIGTNENEQYF. Full variable domain (missing parts from reference TRBV5-1 and TRBJ2-7): KAGVTQTPRYLIKTRGQQVTLSCSPISGHRSVSWYQQTPGQGLQFLFEYFSETQRNKGNFPGRFSGRQFSNSRSEMNVSTLELGDSALYLCASSLAIGTNENEQYFGPGTRLTVT.